Listed here are 30 T cell receptor beta chains from one sample, sequenced in a study of control samples from healthy donors and cancer patients (TCRdb year 2020). The receptor library was made with the immunoSEQ multiplex PCR assay. The immuneACCESS repertoire file appears here via TCRdb, limited to in-frame rearrangements. These files lack a portion of the clones; in checked studies, under half of the deficit traces to unresolved V genes, and the cause of the others is not known. The table for this sample lists some 150,000 clones; approximately 92% of them were counted only once. Of the sample, 3% to 4% falls within the top ten clones. The source material was blood. Receptors originate from a man aged 25 to 45 in good health.

Only a few counts were recorded for this clone. Other DNA sequences in this sample translate to the same CDR3. V is TRBV29-1 and J is TRBJ1-3, with 10 bases matching TRBD1. The junction had 3 bases not matched to a gene; V was cut back by 6 bases and J by 4 bases. Germline V gene data show CDR1 as SQVTM and CDR2 as ANQGSEA. The CDR3 is made up of 13 amino acids. CDR3 coding DNA: TGCAGCGTCTGGACAGGGGGAGGAAACACCATATATTTT. This codes for CSVWTGGGNTIYF.

Here the CDR3 reads CASSPEQPGQGFAGELFF. In DNA, the CDR3 is TGCGCCAGCAGCCCAGAACAACCGGGACAGGGGTTTGCCGGGGAGCTGTTTTTT. V usage is TRBV5-1 and J usage is TRBJ2-2, with 10 bases matching TRBD1. CDR1 is SGHRS and CDR2 is YFSETQ in the germline V gene. J was trimmed by 6 bases and V by 4 bases; bases with no gene match: 15. The CDR3 runs 18 residues.

The rearrangement links TRBV21-1 to TRBJ2-7; the DNA was not compared with TRBD2, the D call given in the table. TRBV21-1 is annotated as a pseudogene. This CDR3 region has 16 residues. The CDR3 loop is CASSKSFQRGPPEQYF. CDR3 DNA: TGTGCCAGCAGCAAAAGTTTCCAGCGGGGGCCCCCAGAGCAGTACTTC.

The CDR3 nucleotides are TGTGCCAGCCGACCTAGCGGGGACTACAATGAGCAGTTCTTC. Its translation: CASRPSGDYNEQFF. The gene calls are TRBV18 and TRBJ2-1, with 9 bases that match TRBD2. This CDR3 region has 14 residues. With V trimmed by 8 bases and J by 3 bases, 5 bases remained unmatched. Germline V gives CDR1 KGHSH, CDR2 LQKENI.

The chain links TRBV10-3 to TRBJ2-3; 10 positions match TRBD1. CDR3 length: 16 residues. Per the germline V gene, CDR1 is ENHRY and CDR2 is SYGVKD. V trimming: 6 bases; J trimming: 3 bases; junction bases outside the gene matches: 9. Written as DNA, the CDR3 is TGTGCCATCAGCTCCAAGACAGGGGGCCGGACAGATACGCAGTATTTT. Its protein is CAISSKTGGRTDTQYF.

A note on this clone: Distinct nucleotide sequences in the sample also encode this CDR3. The V and J genes are TRBV7-9 and TRBJ2-2, with TRBD1 as a possible D gene (6 bases). This CDR3 is built from 13 residues. The V end was cut by 5 bases, the J end by 13 bases, with 17 bases between. The germline gives CDR1 SEHNR, CDR2 FQNEAQ (reference sequence). The CDR3 region is CASSLVLGQPLFF. CDR3 nucleotide sequence: TGTGCCAGCAGCCTAGTCCTAGGACAGCCGCTGTTTTTT.

This clone was counted between two and nine times. Additional DNA sequences in this sample encode the identical CDR3. The chain carries TRBV18 and TRBJ1-1; D gene ambiguous. Germline V gene sequence: CDR1 KGHSH, CDR2 LQKENI. V was shortened by 2 bases and J by 2 bases, with 3 bases between the two germline ends. The CDR3 loop spans 12 amino acids. Here the CDR3 reads CASSPGNTEAFF. CDR3 nucleotides: TGTGCCAGCTCACCAGGAAACACTGAAGCTTTCTTT.

The chain employs TRBV7-9 and TRBJ1-2; D is perhaps TRBD1 (5 bases). Germline V gene sequence: CDR1 SEHNR, CDR2 FQNEAQ (reference sequence). CDR3 size: 16 residues. V gave up 7 bases and J gave up 3 bases, with 21 bases separating them. In nucleotides, the CDR3 is TGTGCCAGCACCGATTCGCTCAGGGAGAGGGACTATGGCTACACCTTC. Its protein is CASTDSLRERDYGYTF.

The chain couples TRBV13 to TRBJ2-7; D may be TRBD1 (6 bases). From germline, CDR1 is PRHDT and CDR2 FYEKMQ (reference sequence). V shed 7 bases and J shed 5 bases, with 12 bases lying between them. The CDR3 has 12 residues. The CDR3: CASTHNRDEQYF. Written as DNA, the CDR3 is TGTGCCAGCACCCACAACAGGGACGAGCAGTACTTC.

The chain uses TRBV28 and TRBJ2-4; 9 bases match TRBD1. J lost 8 bases, V lost 5 bases, and 7 bases had no gene match. This CDR3 region has 14 residues. In germline, CDR1 is MDHEN, CDR2 SYDVKM. The CDR3 sequence is CASSSRTGEDIQYF. DNA of the CDR3: TGTGCCAGCAGTAGTCGGACAGGGGAGGACATTCAGTACTTC.

The chain combines TRBV27 with TRBJ2-7; TRBD2 matches at 9 bases. Trimming took 5 bases from V and 2 from J; bases not matched to a gene: 13. In germline, CDR1 is MNHEY, CDR2 SMNVEV (reference sequence). The length of the CDR3 is 17 residues. The CDR3 DNA follows: TGTGCCAGCAGTCCGGGACTAGCAGCGGTTCTTCCCTACGAGCAGTACTTC. It codes for CASSPGLAAVLPYEQYF.

The chain is built from TRBV19 and TRBJ2-7, with 7 bases matching TRBD1. Germline CDR1 reads LNHDA; CDR2 reads SQIVND (reference sequence). CDR3 length: 16 residues. V lost 4 bases to trimming and J lost 5 bases; unmatched junction nucleotides: 14. The CDR3 loop reads CASSTAGGSLWHEQYF. The DNA for the CDR3 is TGTGCCAGTAGTACGGCAGGGGGATCCCTTTGGCACGAGCAGTACTTC.

This clone was seen only once. V and J are TRBV27 and TRBJ1-2, with 7 bases aligning to TRBD1. This CDR3 is 15 amino acids long. J was trimmed by 3 bases and V by 5 bases; bases with no gene match: 9. Germline CDR1 MNHEY, CDR2 SMNVEV (reference sequence). The CDR3 region has the DNA TGTGCCAGCAGTCTCCTAGGGACAGAGGACTATGGCTACACCTTC. Protein sequence: CASSLLGTEDYGYTF.

This clone showed up just once. The V and J genes are TRBV19 and TRBJ1-5, with D uncertain. Deletions cut 5 bases from V and 8 bases from J, with 10 bases between. There are 12 residues in the CDR3. The germline CDR1 and CDR2 sequences are LNHDA and SQIVND (reference sequence). CDR3 sequence (DNA): TGTGCCAGTAGTGTAACGCGGGAGCCCCAGCATTTT. Translating it yields CASSVTREPQHF.

The chain employs TRBV11-1 and TRBJ1-1; TRBD1 matches 7 bases. The CDR3 is made up of 12 amino acids. Germline V gene data show CDR1 as SGHAT and CDR2 as FQDESV (reference sequence). Trimming removed 5 bases from V and 5 bases from J; junction bases left unmatched: 2. CDR3 coding DNA: TGTGCCAGCAGCAACAGGGGAACTGAAGCTTTCTTT. Amino acid sequence: CASSNRGTEAFF.

V and J are TRBV21-1 and TRBJ2-5; the table's D call, TRBD2, was not checked against the DNA. TRBV21-1 is a pseudogene locus. CDR3 length: 14 residues. DNA for the CDR3: TGTGCCAGCAGCAGCGACCGGGTAAGGGAGACCCAGTACTTC. This sequence encodes CASSSDRVRETQYF.

J is TRBJ2-1 and V is TRBV12-3 or TRBV12-4; D is undetermined. V was pared by 1 base and J by 10 bases, with 11 bases between. CDR3 size: 13 residues. In nucleotides, the CDR3 is TGTGCCAGCAGTTTAGGAGCTTGGACGGAGCAGTTCTTC. Translation: CASSLGAWTEQFF.

This chain uses TRBV9 with TRBJ1-2; 10 bases map to TRBD1. V was clipped by 2 bases and J by 3 bases; unmatched bases: 7. Per the germline V gene, CDR1 is SGDLS and CDR2 is YYNGEE. The CDR3 is 16 residues long. The CDR3 sequence: CASSVAGTGDDYGYTF. CDR3 DNA sequence: TGTGCCAGCAGCGTTGCCGGGACAGGGGACGACTATGGCTACACCTTC.

The rearrangement joins TRBV29-1 to TRBJ2-1, with D tentatively TRBD2 (5 bases). V dropped 7 bases and J dropped 0 bases, with 13 bases sitting between them. Germline loops: CDR1 SQVTM, CDR2 ANQGSEA. This CDR3 is 14 amino acids long. The chain's CDR3 is CSGRTLSSYNEQFF. CDR3 in DNA: TGCAGCGGAAGGACTTTGAGCTCCTACAATGAGCAGTTCTTC.

The chain is built from TRBV19 and TRBJ1-1; TRBD1 agrees at 7 bases. The CDR3 extends over 15 amino acids. J gave up 4 bases and V 4 bases, and 9 bases lay outside the gene matches. CDR1 and CDR2 from the germline V gene are LNHDA and SQIVND (reference sequence). The CDR3 loop is CASSTDRMVSTEAFF. The CDR3 nucleotides are TGTGCCAGTAGTACGGACAGGATGGTAAGCACTGAAGCTTTCTTT.

The chain employs TRBV9 and TRBJ2-6; D is unresolved. Germline CDR1 SGDLS, CDR2 YYNGEE. The germline V and J ends were trimmed by 0 bases and 1 base, with 5 bases remaining between them. The CDR3 covers 15 residues. The CDR3 protein is CASSVVSSGANVLTF. CDR3 coding DNA: TGTGCCAGCAGCGTAGTGTCTTCTGGGGCCAACGTCCTGACTTTC.

The CDR3 bases are TGCGCCAGCAGGATATGGCAGGGGACTAGCGGGGGGACCAGCTCCTACAATGAGCAGTTCTTC. As protein: CASRIWQGTSGGTSSYNEQFF. The chain recombines TRBV5-1 with TRBJ2-1, with 15 bases that match TRBD2. J was trimmed by 0 bases and V by 5 bases; bases with no gene match: 15. CDR1 and CDR2 (germline): SGHRS, YFSETQ. The CDR3 loop spans 21 amino acids.

The chain joins TRBV6-4 to TRBJ1-5; 9 positions match TRBD1. Trimming took 5 bases from V and 2 from J; bases not matched to a gene: 13. The CDR3 runs 18 residues. CDR1 and CDR2 from the germline V gene are MRHNA and SNTAGT. Here the CDR3 DNA reads TGTGCCAGCAGTCCGAAAAACAGGGGGCAAGGGGGCAATCAGCCCCAGCATTTT. This gives the protein CASSPKNRGQGGNQPQHF.

The chain uses TRBV6-4 and TRBJ2-3; 9 bases map to TRBD1. Per the germline V gene, CDR1 is MRHNA and CDR2 is SNTAGT. The CDR3 totals 14 residues. Losses at the gene ends were 6 bases for V and 1 base for J; bases not matched to a gene: 2. This CDR3 is CASSRDRGTDTQYF. In DNA form, the CDR3 reads TGTGCCAGCAGCCGGGACAGGGGCACAGATACGCAGTATTTT.

The chain carries TRBV11-2 and TRBJ2-7; 9 bases fit TRBD1. This CDR3 region has 16 residues. Losses at the gene ends were 5 bases for V and 3 bases for J; bases not matched to a gene: 11. The germline V gene has CDR1 SGHAT and CDR2 FQNNGV. CDR3 nucleotide sequence: TGTGCCAGCAGCCCCCTGGCGGGACAGGGTTACTACGAGCAGTACTTC. Its protein is CASSPLAGQGYYEQYF.

V is TRBV23-1 and J is TRBJ1-2; 7 nucleotides line up with TRBD1. TRBV23-1 is labeled an ORF, and its function is uncertain. The CDR3 totals 14 residues. V was pared by 7 bases and J by 6 bases, with 11 bases of the junction left unmatched. The CDR3 spells CASIRTGEVDGYTF. The CDR3 DNA follows: TGCGCCAGCATTCGAACAGGGGAGGTGGATGGCTACACCTTC.

The table lists this clone with a few counts. V usage is TRBV19 and J usage is TRBJ2-1; 9 bases align to TRBD2. The CDR3 covers 16 residues. Germline-derived CDR1 and CDR2 are LNHDA and SQIVND (reference sequence). Unmatched junction bases numbered 11, after V lost 5 bases and J lost 6 bases. The CDR3 is CASSRDRGGVPNEQFF. CDR3 DNA: TGTGCCAGTAGTCGCGACCGCGGGGGGGTACCCAATGAGCAGTTCTTC.

This chain links TRBV20-1 with TRBJ1-1; TRBD1 might be the D (5 bases). This CDR3 is 11 amino acids long. Trimming took 1 base from V and 6 from J, leaving 6 bases between them. The V gene's germline CDR1 is DFQATT and CDR2 SNEGSKA (reference sequence). For the CDR3, the DNA is TGCAGTGCTAGAGGGGACGCTGAAGCTTTCTTT. It yields the protein CSARGDAEAFF.

The V call is TRBV5-5, the J call TRBJ2-7; D might be TRBD2 (5 bases). Germline loops: CDR1 SGHKS, CDR2 YYEKEE (reference sequence). Trimming removed 0 bases at V and 0 bases at J, with 7 bases between. CDR3 length: 14 residues. CDR3 loop: CASSLGADSYEQYF. DNA of the CDR3: TGTGCCAGCAGCTTGGGAGCGGACTCCTACGAGCAGTACTTC. The whole variable domain, filled in from reference TRBV5-5 and TRBJ2-7, reads DAGVTQSPTHLIKTRGQQVTLRCSPISGHKSVSWYQQVLGQGPQFIFQYYEKEERGRGNFPDRFSARQFPNYSSELNVNALLLGDSALYLCASSLGADSYEQYFGPGTRLTVT.

J is TRBJ2-3 and V is TRBV20-1; D possibly corresponds to TRBD2 (6 bases). This CDR3 is built from 16 residues. V was pared by 3 bases and J by 0 bases, with 16 bases between. CDR1 and CDR2 (germline): DFQATT, SNEGSKA (reference sequence). CDR3 sequence (DNA): TGCAGTGCTAGTTCCTTCGGGCGGGGTAGCACAGATACGCAGTATTTT. This sequence encodes CSASSFGRGSTDTQYF.